This T cell receptor (beta chain) was recorded in a study of blood T cells in healthy people across ages. V trimming: 0 bases; J trimming: 4 bases; junction bases outside the gene matches: 19. Germline loops: CDR1 LGHDT, CDR2 YNNKEL (reference sequence). The CDR3 covers 20 residues. A second roughly 6 to 12 cycle PCR used barcoded and J-beta primers. MiXCR was run by TCRdb on the 5' RACE reads, yielding one entry per CDR3 protein. Of around 1,500,000 distinct CDR3 sequences in the sample, 28% were seen once. The source material was blood. This sequence originates from a woman aged 30 to 39 in good health. The chain has TRBV3-1 and TRBJ2-5; 8 positions match TRBD2. CDR3 region: CASSQDLFTGGRDLGETQYF. As DNA, the CDR3 is TGTGCCAGCAGCCAAGATTTATTTACGGGGGGGCGGGACCTTGGAGAGACCCAGTACTTC.